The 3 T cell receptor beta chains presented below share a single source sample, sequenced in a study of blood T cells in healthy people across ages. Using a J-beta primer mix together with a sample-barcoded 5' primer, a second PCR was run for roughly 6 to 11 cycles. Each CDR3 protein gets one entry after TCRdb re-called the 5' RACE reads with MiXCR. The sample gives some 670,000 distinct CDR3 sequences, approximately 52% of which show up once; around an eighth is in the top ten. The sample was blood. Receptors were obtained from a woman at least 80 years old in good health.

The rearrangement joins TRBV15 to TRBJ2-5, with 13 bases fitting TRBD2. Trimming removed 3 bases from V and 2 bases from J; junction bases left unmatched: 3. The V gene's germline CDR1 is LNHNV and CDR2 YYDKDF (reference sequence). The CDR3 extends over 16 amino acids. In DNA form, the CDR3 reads TGTGCCACCAGCAGCGGACTAGCGGGGGTTCAAGAGACCCAGTACTTC. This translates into CATSSGLAGVQETQYF.

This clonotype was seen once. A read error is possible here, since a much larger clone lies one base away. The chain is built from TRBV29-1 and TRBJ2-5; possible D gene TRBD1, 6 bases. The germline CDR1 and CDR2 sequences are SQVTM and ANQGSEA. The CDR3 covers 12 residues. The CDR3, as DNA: TGCAGCGTTGGCGGACAGAAAGAGGCCCAGTACTTC. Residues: CSVGGQKEAQYF.

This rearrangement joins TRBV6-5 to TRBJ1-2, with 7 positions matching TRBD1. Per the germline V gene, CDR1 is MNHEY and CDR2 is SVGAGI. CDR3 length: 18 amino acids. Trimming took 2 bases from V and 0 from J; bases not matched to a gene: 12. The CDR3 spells CASSYLRDSDITNYGYTF. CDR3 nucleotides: TGTGCCAGCAGTTACCTCCGGGACAGTGACATTACTAACTATGGCTACACCTTC.